This TCR beta chain was identified during a study of cytomegalovirus exposure and HLA in healthy donors. The overall study: Sequencing of roughly 180 million T cells in an earlier analysis found approximately 120 million unique TCR beta sequences. Study-wide findings and caveats: Later on, a genetic analysis was performed. It linked a missense variant in DCLRE1C with V- and J-gene trimming of TCR beta. Rare TCR sequences dominated, though some public TCRs recurred in many donors. An analysis done earlier found most TCR beta V segments productive about 87% or about 30% of the time.

Primers: 60 Vbeta forward and 13 Jbeta reverse. Using immunoSEQ multiplex PCR, the repertoire was profiled, and TCRdb retains in-frame clones only, with some absent. Of 180,000 or so clones in the sample, just under 80% are singletons; the top ten hold about 1.9%. Of note for this clone: Its target is not known.

The TCR comes from a woman under 40 in good health and CMV-seronegative. The sequenced sample was PBMCs.

CDR3 nucleotide sequence: TGTGCCAGCAGTCGATCCGGGACAGGGGACTACGAGCAGTACTTC. Translated: CASSRSGTGDYEQYF. The chain joins TRBV5-4 to TRBJ2-7; TRBD1 matches 10 bases. The trim removed 5 bases at V and 3 bases at J, leaving 8 bases unmatched. The CDR3 covers 15 residues. Germline V gene data show CDR1 as SGHNT and CDR2 as YYREEE (reference sequence). The full variable domain, its missing parts supplied by reference TRBV5-4 and TRBJ2-7, is ETGVTQSPTHLIKTRGQQVTLRCSSQSGHNTVSWYQQALGQGPQFIFQYYREEENGRGNFPPRFSGLQFPNYSSELNVNALELDDSALYLCASSRSGTGDYEQYFGPGTRLTVT.